A selection of T cell receptor beta chains follows, all from one sample in a study of blood T cell repertoires in COVID-19. The data were produced by immunoSEQ multiplex PCR, yet TCRdb's version contains in-frame clones alone and is incomplete. The sample records 100,000 to 150,000 clones, about 84% being singletons. Sample: peripheral blood. The origin of the receptors is a woman in her fifties or sixties with acute or convalescent COVID-19. Each CDR3 is given with its conserved first and last residue. D genes are given only for firm matches. Clone size is stated in some rows and not others, as once, few, many or a class when expanded.

V	size	J	D	DNA	CDR3
TRBV6-5	-	TRBJ2-3	TRBD2	TGTGCCAGTTCCTCGGGGGGAGGGACGCAGTATTTT	CASSSGGGTQYF
TRBV19	-	TRBJ1-2	-	TGTGCCAGCCAAGGACAGTTGATGGGCTACACCTTC	CASQGQLMGYTF
TRBV19	-	TRBJ1-1	-	TGTGCCAGTAGTTCGCGACAGGTGAACACTGAAGCTTTCTTT	CASSSRQVNTEAFF
TRBV10-3	few	TRBJ1-1	TRBD1	TGTGCCATCAGTGATCCGGGACAGGACACTGAAGCTTTCTTT	CAISDPGQDTEAFF
TRBV27	few	TRBJ1-2	TRBD1	TGTGCCAGCAGTTCCATAGGGGACAGGGACGGGCACTATGGCTACACCTTC	CASSSIGDRDGHYGYTF
TRBV28	-	TRBJ2-7	-	TGTGCCAGCAGCCTAACCTACGAGCAGTACTTC	CASSLTYEQYF
TRBV3-1/TRBV3-2	once	TRBJ1-3	-	TGTGCCAGCAGCCAAGATTCGAGGGGGAACACCATATATTTT	CASSQDSRGNTIYF
TRBV21-1	once	TRBJ2-5	-	TGTGCCAGCAGCAAACGGCGCGGGGTGGGTGGGGCCCAGTACTTC	CASSKRRGVGGAQYF
TRBV9	-	TRBJ1-1	-	TGTGCCAGCAGCGTAGGGCAGGGGCCCACTGAAGCTTTCTTT	CASSVGQGPTEAFF
TRBV19	-	TRBJ1-2	TRBD1	TGTGCCAGTAGTTTGCTGACAGGGGCCGTCTATGGCTACACCTTC	CASSLLTGAVYGYTF
TRBV20-1	-	TRBJ2-4	TRBD1	TGCAGTGCTAGTTCGAGCAGGGGGATTCAAAACATTCAGTACTTC	CSASSSRGIQNIQYF
TRBV7-8	-	TRBJ1-1	-	TGTGCCAGCCATTCGGGTGGGTTCGGGGTGTGGAATGAAGCTTTCTTT	CASHSGGFGVWNEAFF
TRBV9	once	TRBJ1-2	-	TGTGCCAGCAGCGTAAATTCGGGAGCAGGAGGCTACACCTTC	CASSVNSGAGGYTF
TRBV29-1	few	TRBJ1-1	TRBD1	TGCAGCGCGGACAGGGTGAACACTGAAGCTTTCTTT	CSADRVNTEAFF
TRBV6-5	-	TRBJ1-4	TRBD1	TGTGCCAGCAGTTATTATACAGGGGAGGAAAAACTGTTTTTT	CASSYYTGEEKLFF
TRBV7-9	-	TRBJ1-2	TRBD1	TGTGCCAGCAGCCCTCCGACAGGGGACCCAAGAAACTATGGCTACACCTTC	CASSPPTGDPRNYGYTF
TRBV6-5	-	TRBJ2-5	TRBD2	TGTGCCAGCTTTACTAGCGGGGGACAAGAGACCCAGTACTTC	CASFTSGGQETQYF
TRBV28	-	TRBJ2-7	-	TGTGCCAGCAGTTTTTCGCCCGGTGTACTTCCAAGCTCCTACGAGCAGTACTTC	CASSFSPGVLPSSYEQYF
TRBV7-8	once	TRBJ1-1	TRBD1	TGTGCCAGCAGCTCGGGACAGGGGGCCGGGAGCACTGAAGCTTTCTTT	CASSSGQGAGSTEAFF
TRBV19	-	TRBJ1-5	-	TGTGCCAGTAGCTTATTCGGGGGCAATCAGCCCCAGCATTTT	CASSLFGGNQPQHF
TRBV28	-	TRBJ1-5	-	TGTGCCAGCAGTACGCAGGGTCAGCCCCAGCATTTT	CASSTQGQPQHF
TRBV13	-	TRBJ1-1	-	TGTGCCAGCAGCTTAGCAGGGTTCGCTTTCTTT	CASSLAGFAFF